These 3 T cell receptor beta chains came from one sample sequenced in a study of PD-1 blockade in mismatch repair-deficient tumors. The method was immunoSEQ multiplex PCR; TCRdb's version includes in-frame clones alone and lacks a portion of them. The data hold around 52,000 clones, with approximately 81% observed a single time. Source: peripheral blood, taken roughly 20 weeks after starting pembrolizumab. These receptors were collected from an adult with mismatch repair-deficient cancer.

The rearrangement joins TRBV28 to TRBJ2-7; D is unresolved. V dropped 3 bases and J dropped 0 bases, with 3 bases sitting between them. The length of the CDR3 is 12 residues. Germline CDR1 MDHEN, CDR2 SYDVKM. For the CDR3, the DNA is TGTGCCAGCAGTTTCGGCTCCTACGAGCAGTACTTC. It codes for CASSFGSYEQYF.

The chain couples TRBV11-3 to TRBJ2-1, with D unresolved. The CDR3 totals 15 residues. Germline CDR1 is SGHNT and CDR2 is YENEEA. Trimming left V 1 base short and J 5 bases short, with 12 bases between. DNA of the CDR3: TGTGCCAGCAGCTTAGTAAGGGCGCCTAACAATGAGCAGTTCTTC. Amino acids: CASSLVRAPNNEQFF.

This CDR3 is CASSYGGTGKVEAFF. The CDR3 DNA sequence: TGTGCCAGCAGTTACGGAGGGACAGGGAAAGTTGAAGCTTTCTTT. The chain combines TRBV6-5 with TRBJ1-1; 9 positions agree with TRBD1. Losses at the gene ends were 2 bases for V and 7 bases for J; bases not matched to a gene: 8. Germline V gene lookup returns CDR1 MNHEY and CDR2 SVGAGI. The CDR3 runs to 15 residues.